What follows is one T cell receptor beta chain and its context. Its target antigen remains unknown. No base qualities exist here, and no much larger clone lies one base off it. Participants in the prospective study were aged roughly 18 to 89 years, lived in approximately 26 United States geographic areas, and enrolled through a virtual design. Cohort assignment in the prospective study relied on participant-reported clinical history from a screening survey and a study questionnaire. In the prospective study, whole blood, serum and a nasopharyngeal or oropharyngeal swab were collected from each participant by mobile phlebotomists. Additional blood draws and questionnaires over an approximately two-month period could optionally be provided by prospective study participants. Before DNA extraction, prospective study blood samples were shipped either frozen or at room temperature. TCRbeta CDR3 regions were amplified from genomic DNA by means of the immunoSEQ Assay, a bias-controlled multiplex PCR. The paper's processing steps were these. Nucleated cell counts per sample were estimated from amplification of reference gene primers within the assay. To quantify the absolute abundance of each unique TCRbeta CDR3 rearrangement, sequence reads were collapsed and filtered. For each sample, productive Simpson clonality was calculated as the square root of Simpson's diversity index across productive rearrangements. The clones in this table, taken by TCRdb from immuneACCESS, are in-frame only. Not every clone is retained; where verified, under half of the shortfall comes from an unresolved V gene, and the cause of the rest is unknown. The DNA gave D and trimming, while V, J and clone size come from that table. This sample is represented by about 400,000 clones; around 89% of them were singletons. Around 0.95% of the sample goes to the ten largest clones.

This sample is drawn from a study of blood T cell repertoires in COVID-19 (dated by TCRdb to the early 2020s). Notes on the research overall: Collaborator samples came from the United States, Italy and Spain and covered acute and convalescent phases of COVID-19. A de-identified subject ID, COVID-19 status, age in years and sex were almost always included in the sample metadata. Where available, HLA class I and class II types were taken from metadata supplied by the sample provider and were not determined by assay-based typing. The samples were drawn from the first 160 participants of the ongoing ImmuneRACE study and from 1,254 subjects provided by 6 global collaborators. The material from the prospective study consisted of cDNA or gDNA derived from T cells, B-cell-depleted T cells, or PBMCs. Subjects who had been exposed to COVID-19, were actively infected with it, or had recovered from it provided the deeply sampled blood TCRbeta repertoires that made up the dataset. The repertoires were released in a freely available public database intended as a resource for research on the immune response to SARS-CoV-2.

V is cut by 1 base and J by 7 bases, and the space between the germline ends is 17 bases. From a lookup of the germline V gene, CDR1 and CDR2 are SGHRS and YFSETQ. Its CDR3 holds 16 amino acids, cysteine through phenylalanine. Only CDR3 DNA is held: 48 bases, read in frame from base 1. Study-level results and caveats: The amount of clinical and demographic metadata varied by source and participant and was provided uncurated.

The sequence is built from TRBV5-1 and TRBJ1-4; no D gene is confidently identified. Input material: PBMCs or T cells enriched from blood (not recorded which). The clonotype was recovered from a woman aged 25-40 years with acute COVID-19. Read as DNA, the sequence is TGCGCCAGCAGCTTGTCGGGAGCCCCTGTGGGTGAAAAACTGTTTTTT. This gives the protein CASSLSGAPVGEKLFF.